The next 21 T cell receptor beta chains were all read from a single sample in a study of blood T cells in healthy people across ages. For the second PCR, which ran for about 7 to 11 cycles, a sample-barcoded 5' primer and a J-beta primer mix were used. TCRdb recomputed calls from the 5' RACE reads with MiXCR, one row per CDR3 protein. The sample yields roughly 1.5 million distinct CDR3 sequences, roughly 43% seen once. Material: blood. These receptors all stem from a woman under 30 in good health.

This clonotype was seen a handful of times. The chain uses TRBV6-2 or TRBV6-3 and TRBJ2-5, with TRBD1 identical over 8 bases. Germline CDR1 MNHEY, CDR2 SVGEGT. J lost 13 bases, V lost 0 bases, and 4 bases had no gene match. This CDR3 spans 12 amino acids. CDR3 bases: TGTGCCAGCAGTTACTCGCAAGGGACAGGGTACTTC. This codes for CASSYSQGTGYF.

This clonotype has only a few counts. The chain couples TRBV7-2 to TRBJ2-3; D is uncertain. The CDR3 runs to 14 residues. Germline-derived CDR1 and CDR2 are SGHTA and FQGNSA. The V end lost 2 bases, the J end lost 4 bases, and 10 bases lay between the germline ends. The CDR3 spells CASSLSTNPDTQYF. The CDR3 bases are TGTGCCAGCAGCTTATCTACGAACCCAGATACGCAGTATTTT.

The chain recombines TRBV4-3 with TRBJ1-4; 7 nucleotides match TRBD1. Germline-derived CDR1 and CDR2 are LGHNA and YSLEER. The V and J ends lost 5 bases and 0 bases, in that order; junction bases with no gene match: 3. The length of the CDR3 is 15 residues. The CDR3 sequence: CASSTGQATNEKLFF. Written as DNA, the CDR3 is TGCGCCAGCAGCACCGGACAGGCAACTAATGAAAAACTGTTTTTT.

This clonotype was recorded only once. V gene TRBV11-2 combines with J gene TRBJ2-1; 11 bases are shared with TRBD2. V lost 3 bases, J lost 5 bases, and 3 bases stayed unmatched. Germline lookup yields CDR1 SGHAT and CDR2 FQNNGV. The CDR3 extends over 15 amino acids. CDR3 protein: CASSFLTSGNNEQFF. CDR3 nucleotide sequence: TGTGCCAGCAGCTTTCTGACTAGCGGGAACAATGAGCAGTTCTTC.

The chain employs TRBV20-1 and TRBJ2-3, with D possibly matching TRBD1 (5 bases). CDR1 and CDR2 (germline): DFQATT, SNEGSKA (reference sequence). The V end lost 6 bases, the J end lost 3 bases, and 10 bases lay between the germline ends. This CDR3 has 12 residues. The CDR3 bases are TGCAGTGCAATCCGACAGACAGATACGCAGTATTTT. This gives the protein CSAIRQTDTQYF.

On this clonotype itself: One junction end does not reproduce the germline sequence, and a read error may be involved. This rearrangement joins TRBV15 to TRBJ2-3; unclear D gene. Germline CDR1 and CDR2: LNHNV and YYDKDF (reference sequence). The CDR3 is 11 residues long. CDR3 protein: CVTSRTDTQYF. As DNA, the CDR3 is TGTGTCACCAGCAGAACAGATACGCAGTATTTT.

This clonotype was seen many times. The chain's CDR3 is CASSQVTQGDTQYF. CDR3 nucleotide sequence: TGCGCCAGCAGCCAAGTCACACAGGGAGATACGCAGTATTTT. This sequence joins TRBV4-3 and TRBJ2-3; TRBD1 might be the D (6 bases). The CDR3 length is 14 residues. Trimming removed 1 base at V and 5 bases at J, with 10 bases between. The V gene's germline CDR1 is LGHNA and CDR2 YSLEER.

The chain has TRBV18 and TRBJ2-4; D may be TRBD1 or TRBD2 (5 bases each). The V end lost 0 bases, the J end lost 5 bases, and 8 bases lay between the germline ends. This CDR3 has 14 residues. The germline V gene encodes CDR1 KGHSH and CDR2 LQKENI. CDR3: CASSPPSGQNIQYF. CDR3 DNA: TGTGCCAGCTCACCACCGTCGGGGCAAAACATTCAGTACTTC.

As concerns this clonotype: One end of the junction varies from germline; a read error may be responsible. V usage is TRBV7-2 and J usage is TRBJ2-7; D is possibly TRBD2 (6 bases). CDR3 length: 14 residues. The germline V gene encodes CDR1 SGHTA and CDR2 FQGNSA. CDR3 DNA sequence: TGTGCCAGCAGCTTTTTCGGGGCGGACTACGAGCAGTGCTTC. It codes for CASSFFGADYEQCF.

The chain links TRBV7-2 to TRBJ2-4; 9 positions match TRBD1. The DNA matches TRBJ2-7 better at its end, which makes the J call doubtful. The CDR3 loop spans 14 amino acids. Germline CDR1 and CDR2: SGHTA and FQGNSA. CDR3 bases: TGTGCCAGCAGCCAAGCGGGACAGGGTTTCGAGCAGTACTTC. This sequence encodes CASSQAGQGFEQYF.

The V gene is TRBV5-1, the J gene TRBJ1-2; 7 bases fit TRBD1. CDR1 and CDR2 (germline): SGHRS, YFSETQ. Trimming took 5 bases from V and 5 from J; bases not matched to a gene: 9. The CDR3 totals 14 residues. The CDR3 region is CASREGTATYGYTF. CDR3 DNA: TGCGCCAGCAGGGAAGGGACAGCCACATATGGCTACACCTTC.

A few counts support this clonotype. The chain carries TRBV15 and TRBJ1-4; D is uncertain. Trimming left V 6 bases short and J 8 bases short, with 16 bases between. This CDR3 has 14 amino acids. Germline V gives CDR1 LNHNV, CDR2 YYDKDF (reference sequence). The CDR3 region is CATSQARPGEKLFF. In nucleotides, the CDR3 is TGTGCCACCAGTCAGGCCCGACCTGGCGAAAAACTGTTTTTT. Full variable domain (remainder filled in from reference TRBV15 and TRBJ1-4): DAMVIQNPRYQVTQFGKPVTLSCSQTLNHNVMYWYQQKSSQAPKLLFHYYDKDFNNEADTPDNFQSRRPNTSFCFLDIRSPGLGDTAMYLCATSQARPGEKLFFGSGTQLSVL.

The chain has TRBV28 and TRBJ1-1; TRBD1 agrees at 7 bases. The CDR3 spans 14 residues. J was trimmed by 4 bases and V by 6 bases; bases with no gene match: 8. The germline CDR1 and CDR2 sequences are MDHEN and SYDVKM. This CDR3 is CASRTTGFITEAFF. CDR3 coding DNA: TGTGCCAGCAGGACGACAGGGTTTATCACTGAAGCTTTCTTT.

CDR3 coding DNA: TGTGCCAGCAGTTTCCTAGCAGAGCAGTACTTC. Translated, it gives CASSFLAEQYF. The chain joins TRBV12-3 or TRBV12-4 to TRBJ2-5, with TRBD2 as a possible D gene (5 bases). This CDR3 has 11 amino acids. V lost 3 bases and J 11 bases, leaving 10 bases between the germline ends.

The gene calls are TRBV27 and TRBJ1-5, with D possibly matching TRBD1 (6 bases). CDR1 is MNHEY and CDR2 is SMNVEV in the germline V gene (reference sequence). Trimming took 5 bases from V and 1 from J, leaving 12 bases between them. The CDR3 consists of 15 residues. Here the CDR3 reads CASSPGEVSNQPQHF. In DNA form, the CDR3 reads TGTGCCAGCAGTCCAGGGGAGGTCAGCAATCAGCCCCAGCATTTT.

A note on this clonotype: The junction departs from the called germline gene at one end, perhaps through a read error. The CDR3 DNA is TGTGCCAGCAGCTTACAGAGCATGAACGCTGAAGCTTTCTTT. As protein: CASSLQSMNAEAFF. The V call is TRBV7-9, the J call TRBJ1-1; D is undetermined. This CDR3 is 14 amino acids long. The germline V gene encodes CDR1 SEHNR and CDR2 FQNEAQ (reference sequence).

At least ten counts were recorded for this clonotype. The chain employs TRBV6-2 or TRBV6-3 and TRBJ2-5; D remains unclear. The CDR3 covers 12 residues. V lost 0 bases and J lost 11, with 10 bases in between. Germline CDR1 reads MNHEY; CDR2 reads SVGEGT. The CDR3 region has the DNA TGTGCCAGCAGTTACTCGGGAAAGGAGCAGTACTTC. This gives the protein CASSYSGKEQYF.

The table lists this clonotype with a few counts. The CDR3 nucleotides read TGTGCCAGTACAGGGTTCGGAGATACGCAGTATTTT. Encoded protein: CASTGFGDTQYF. The V call is TRBV27, the J call TRBJ2-3, with a weak D call TRBD1 (6 bases). In germline, CDR1 is MNHEY, CDR2 SMNVEV (reference sequence). This CDR3 has 12 residues. Trimming shortened V by 9 bases and J by 5 bases, and 12 bases separated the two germline ends.

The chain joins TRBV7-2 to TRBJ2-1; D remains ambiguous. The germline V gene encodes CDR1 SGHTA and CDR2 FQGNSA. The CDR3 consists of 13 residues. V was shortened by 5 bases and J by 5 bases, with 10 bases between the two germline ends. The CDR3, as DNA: TGTGCCAGCAGCGTCAGGCAAAACAATGAGCAGTTCTTC. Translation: CASSVRQNNEQFF.

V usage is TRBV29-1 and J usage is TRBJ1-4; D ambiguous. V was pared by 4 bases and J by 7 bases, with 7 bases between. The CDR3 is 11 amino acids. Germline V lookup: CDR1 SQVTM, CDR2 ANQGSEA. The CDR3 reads CSVGASEKLFF. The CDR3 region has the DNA TGCAGCGTTGGGGCTTCTGAAAAACTGTTTTTT.

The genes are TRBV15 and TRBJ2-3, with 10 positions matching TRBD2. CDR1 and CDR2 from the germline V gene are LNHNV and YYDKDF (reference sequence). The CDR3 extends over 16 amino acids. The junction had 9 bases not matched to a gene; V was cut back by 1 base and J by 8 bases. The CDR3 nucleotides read TGTGCCACCAGCAGAGTTAGGACTAGCGGAGCAGGTACGCAGTATTTT. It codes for CATSRVRTSGAGTQYF.